Each of the 2 T cell receptor beta chains below was sequenced from the same sample in a study of response to subunit inactivated influenza vaccine. TCRdb reprocessed the RT-PCR reads with MiXCR, giving one entry per CDR3 protein. This sample yields about 700,000 distinct CDR3 sequences, of which more than 11% are seen a single time; 6% to 7% belongs to the top ten. The sample consisted of PBMCs from blood, taken around two weeks before vaccination. The receptors here all came from a man aged 50-60 years who received an inactivated influenza vaccine.

This clonotype was picked up a small number of times. The chain links TRBV12-3 or TRBV12-4 to TRBJ2-1; either TRBD1 or TRBD2 may fit D (5 bases each). V gave up 8 bases and J gave up 6 bases, with 14 bases separating them. This CDR3 has 13 residues. The CDR3 DNA is TGTGCCAGCCAGGACACGACTACCAATGAGCAGTTCTTC. This encodes CASQDTTTNEQFF.

This clonotype appeared a few times. V is TRBV29-1 and J is TRBJ2-5, with 12 bases that match TRBD2. Losses at the gene ends were 3 bases for V and 2 bases for J; bases not matched to a gene: 7. Germline CDR1 SQVTM, CDR2 ANQGSEA. The CDR3 consists of 16 residues. CDR3 coding DNA: TGCAGCGTTGACGGCGGACTAGCGGGACCTCAAGAGACCCAGTACTTC. This translates into CSVDGGLAGPQETQYF. Supplemented by reference TRBV29-1 and TRBJ2-5, the full variable domain reads SAVISQKPSRDICQRGTSLTIQCQVDSQVTMMFWYRQQPGQSLTLIATANQGSEATYESGFVIDKFPISRPNLTFSTLTVSNMSPEDSSIYLCSVDGGLAGPQETQYFGPGTRLLVL.